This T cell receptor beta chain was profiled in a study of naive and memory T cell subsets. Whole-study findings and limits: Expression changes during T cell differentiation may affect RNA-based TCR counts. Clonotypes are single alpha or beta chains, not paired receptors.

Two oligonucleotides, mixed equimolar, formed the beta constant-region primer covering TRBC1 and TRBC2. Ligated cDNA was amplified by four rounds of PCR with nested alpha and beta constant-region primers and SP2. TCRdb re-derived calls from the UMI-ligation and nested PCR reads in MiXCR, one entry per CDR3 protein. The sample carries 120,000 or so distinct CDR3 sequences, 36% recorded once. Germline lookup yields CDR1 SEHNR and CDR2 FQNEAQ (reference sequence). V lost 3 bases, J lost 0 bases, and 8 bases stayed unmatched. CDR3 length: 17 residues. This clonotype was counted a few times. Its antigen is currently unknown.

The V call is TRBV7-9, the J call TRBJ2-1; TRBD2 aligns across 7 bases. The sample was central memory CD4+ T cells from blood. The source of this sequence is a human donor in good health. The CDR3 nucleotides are TGTGCCAGCAGCTTTAACCCAAGACTAGCCTCCTACAATGAGCAGTTCTTC. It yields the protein CASSFNPRLASYNEQFF.